The clone carrying this TCR beta chain occurred many times. This sample was taken from a study of early T cells in non-severe SARS-CoV-2 infection. The germline gives CDR1 LGHDT, CDR2 YNNKEL (reference sequence). The V and J ends lost 3 bases and 2 bases respectively, with 5 bases between them. This CDR3 contains 13 residues. Individual cDNA molecules received unique molecular identifiers during library preparation. Via MiXCR, TCRdb re-called the 5' RACE reads, giving one row per CDR3 protein. The sample lists 50,000 to 65,000 distinct CDR3 sequences, more than 8.5% occurring once. The chain recombines TRBV3-1 with TRBJ1-3; weak D call: TRBD1 (5 bases). The clonotype comes from an adult who was a healthcare worker with PCR-confirmed SARS-CoV-2 infection or an uninfected control (not recorded which). Sequencing was performed on whole blood. The CDR3 sequence: CASSQGPGNTIYF. In DNA form, the CDR3 reads TGTGCCAGCAGCCAGGGGCCTGGAAACACCATATATTTT.